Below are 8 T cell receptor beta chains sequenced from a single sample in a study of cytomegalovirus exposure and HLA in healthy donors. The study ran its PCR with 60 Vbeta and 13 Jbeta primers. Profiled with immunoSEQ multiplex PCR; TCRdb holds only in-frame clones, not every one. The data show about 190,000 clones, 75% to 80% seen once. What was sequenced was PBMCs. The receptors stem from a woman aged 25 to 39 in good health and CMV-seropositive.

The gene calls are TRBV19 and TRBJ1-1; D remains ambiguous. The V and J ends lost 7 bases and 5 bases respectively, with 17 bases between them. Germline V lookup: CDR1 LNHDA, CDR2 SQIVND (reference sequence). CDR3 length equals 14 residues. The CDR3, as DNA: TGTGCCAGTATCGCCTTCACCGGGATAACTGAAGCTTTCTTT. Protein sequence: CASIAFTGITEAFF.

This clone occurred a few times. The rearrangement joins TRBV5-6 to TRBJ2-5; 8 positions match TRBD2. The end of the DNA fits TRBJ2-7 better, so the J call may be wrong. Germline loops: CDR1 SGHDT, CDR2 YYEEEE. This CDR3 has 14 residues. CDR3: CASSLYGRVYEQYF. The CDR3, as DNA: TGTGCCAGCAGCTTGTACGGGAGGGTCTACGAGCAGTACTTC.

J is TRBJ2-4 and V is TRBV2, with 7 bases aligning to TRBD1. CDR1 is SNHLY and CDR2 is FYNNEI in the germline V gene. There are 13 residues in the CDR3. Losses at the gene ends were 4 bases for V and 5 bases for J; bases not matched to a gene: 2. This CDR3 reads CASSGDSENIQYF. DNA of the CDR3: TGTGCCAGCAGTGGGGACAGCGAAAACATTCAGTACTTC.

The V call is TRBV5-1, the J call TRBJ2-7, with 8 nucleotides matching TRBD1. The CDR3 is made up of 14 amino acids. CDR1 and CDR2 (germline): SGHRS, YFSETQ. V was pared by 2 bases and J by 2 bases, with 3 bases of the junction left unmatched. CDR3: CASSLDRGTYEQYF. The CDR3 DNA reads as TGCGCCAGCAGCTTAGACAGGGGTACCTACGAGCAGTACTTC.

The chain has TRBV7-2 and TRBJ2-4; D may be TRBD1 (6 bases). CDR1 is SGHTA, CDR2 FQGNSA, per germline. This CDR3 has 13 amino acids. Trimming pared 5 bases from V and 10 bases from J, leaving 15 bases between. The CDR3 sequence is CASSPGTTGIQYF. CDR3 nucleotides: TGTGCCAGCAGCCCGGGGACAACCGGGATTCAGTACTTC.

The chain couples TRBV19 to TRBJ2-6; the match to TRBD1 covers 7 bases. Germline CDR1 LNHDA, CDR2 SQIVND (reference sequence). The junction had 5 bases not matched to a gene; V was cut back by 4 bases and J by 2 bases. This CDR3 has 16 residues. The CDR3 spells CASSTPTGTGANVLTF. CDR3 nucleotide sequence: TGTGCCAGTAGTACCCCGACAGGGACTGGGGCCAACGTCCTGACTTTC.

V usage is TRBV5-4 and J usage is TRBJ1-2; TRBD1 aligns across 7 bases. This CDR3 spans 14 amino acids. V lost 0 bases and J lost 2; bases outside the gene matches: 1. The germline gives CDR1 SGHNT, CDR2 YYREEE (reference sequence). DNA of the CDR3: TGTGCCAGCAGCTTGGGGGGACAGAACTATGGCTACACCTTC. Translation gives CASSLGGQNYGYTF.

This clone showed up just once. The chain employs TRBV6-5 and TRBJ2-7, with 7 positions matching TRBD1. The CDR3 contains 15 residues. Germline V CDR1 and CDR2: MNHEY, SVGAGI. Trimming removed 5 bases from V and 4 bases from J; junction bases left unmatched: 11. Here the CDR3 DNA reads TGTGCCAGCAGTCTCTCCCCGACAGGGAGATACGAGCAGTACTTC. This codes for CASSLSPTGRYEQYF.